The rows below give T cell receptor beta chains drawn from one sample of a study of blood T cell repertoires in COVID-19. Sequencing was performed with immunoSEQ multiplex PCR; in TCRdb, only in-frame clones are kept and a portion is missing. The data contain around 100,000 clones, approximately 84% of them seen just once; the ten biggest clones take up approximately 8.1%. Specimen: peripheral blood. These receptors were collected from a middle-aged woman with acute or convalescent COVID-19. Each CDR3 is given with its conserved first and last residue. The D gene is left open where the match is weak. Size is omitted from some rows. Given values are once, few, many or a class for expanded clones.

j_gene: TRBJ1-4
v_gene: TRBV6-5
d_gene: NA
abundance: NA
CDR3aa: CASTSAGAPNEKLFF
CDR3nt: TGTGCCAGCACCAGCGCAGGGGCTCCGAATGAAAAACTGTTTTTT

j_gene: TRBJ2-7
v_gene: TRBV7-9
d_gene: TRBD1
abundance: NA
CDR3aa: CASSHPGQGIYEQYF
CDR3nt: TGTGCCAGCAGTCACCCGGGACAGGGAATCTACGAGCAGTACTTC

j_gene: TRBJ1-5
v_gene: TRBV6-5
d_gene: NA
abundance: once
CDR3aa: CASSPDGRGNQPQHF
CDR3nt: TGTGCCAGCAGTCCAGACGGCAGGGGCAATCAGCCCCAGCATTTT

j_gene: TRBJ1-1
v_gene: TRBV19
d_gene: NA
abundance: few
CDR3aa: CASSQGFGTEAFF
CDR3nt: TGTGCCAGTAGTCAGGGGTTCGGCACTGAAGCTTTCTTT

j_gene: TRBJ2-2
v_gene: TRBV11-2
d_gene: TRBD2
abundance: NA
CDR3aa: CASSWTSGGARELFF
CDR3nt: TGTGCCAGCAGCTGGACTAGCGGGGGGGCCCGGGAGCTGTTTTTT

j_gene: TRBJ1-2
v_gene: TRBV6-5
d_gene: TRBD1
abundance: NA
CDR3aa: CASRRPGQGGYGYTF
CDR3nt: TGTGCCAGCAGGCGCCCGGGACAGGGAGGGTATGGCTACACCTTC

j_gene: TRBJ1-2
v_gene: TRBV5-6
d_gene: NA
abundance: once
CDR3aa: CASSLGTANYGYTF
CDR3nt: TGTGCCAGCAGCTTGGGCACAGCTAACTATGGCTACACCTTC

j_gene: TRBJ2-1
v_gene: TRBV5-4
d_gene: TRBD2
abundance: NA
CDR3aa: CASGTGGPGSEQFF
CDR3nt: TGTGCCAGCGGAACGGGGGGGCCGGGGAGTGAGCAGTTCTTC

j_gene: TRBJ2-7
v_gene: TRBV6-2/TRBV6-3
d_gene: TRBD2
abundance: NA
CDR3aa: CASSYQREREQYF
CDR3nt: TGTGCCAGCAGTTACCAGCGGGAAAGAGAGCAGTACTTC

j_gene: TRBJ1-2
v_gene: TRBV5-4
d_gene: TRBD1
abundance: NA
CDR3aa: CASTGGAGGNRDYGYTF
CDR3nt: TGTGCCAGCACCGGAGGGGCAGGGGGCAATCGGGACTATGGCTACACCTTC

j_gene: TRBJ2-5
v_gene: TRBV5-6
d_gene: TRBD2
abundance: once
CDR3aa: CASSGGGQETQYF
CDR3nt: TGTGCCAGCAGCGGCGGGGGACAAGAGACCCAGTACTTC

j_gene: TRBJ1-2
v_gene: TRBV7-2
d_gene: TRBD1
abundance: NA
CDR3aa: CASSLGQGAYGYTF
CDR3nt: TGTGCCAGCAGCTTAGGACAGGGGGCTTATGGCTACACCTTC

j_gene: TRBJ2-1
v_gene: TRBV10-1
d_gene: TRBD2
abundance: few
CDR3aa: CASSEVSVAGVYNEQFF
CDR3nt: TGCGCCAGCAGTGAAGTCTCCGTAGCGGGGGTCTACAATGAGCAGTTCTTC

j_gene: TRBJ1-2
v_gene: TRBV7-8
d_gene: TRBD1
abundance: NA
CDR3aa: CASSRAGTGGPYGYTF
CDR3nt: TGTGCCAGCAGTCGGGCCGGGACAGGGGGCCCCTATGGCTACACCTTC

j_gene: TRBJ2-3
v_gene: TRBV2
d_gene: NA
abundance: NA
CDR3aa: CATSRARGLADTQYF
CDR3nt: TGTGCCACCTCCAGGGCTAGGGGTCTGGCAGATACGCAGTATTTT

j_gene: TRBJ1-2
v_gene: TRBV6-6
d_gene: TRBD1
abundance: NA
CDR3aa: CASSTGQGRYGYTF
CDR3nt: TGTGCCAGCAGTACCGGACAGGGACGTTATGGCTACACCTTC

j_gene: TRBJ2-3
v_gene: TRBV29-1
d_gene: TRBD2
abundance: NA
CDR3aa: CSGAVGRGSTDTQYF
CDR3nt: TGCAGCGGGGCCGTAGGGCGGGGGAGCACAGATACGCAGTATTTT

j_gene: TRBJ1-6
v_gene: TRBV3-1/TRBV3-2
d_gene: TRBD1
abundance: NA
CDR3aa: CASSQRRGQGNSPLHF
CDR3nt: TGTGCCAGCAGCCAAAGGAGAGGACAGGGTAATTCACCCCTCCACTTT

j_gene: TRBJ2-3
v_gene: TRBV7-9
d_gene: NA
abundance: few
CDR3aa: CASSLDGQLPGDTQYF
CDR3nt: TGTGCCAGCAGCTTAGACGGACAGCTCCCGGGAGATACGCAGTATTTT

j_gene: TRBJ1-2
v_gene: TRBV10-2
d_gene: TRBD1
abundance: NA
CDR3aa: CASRATGVYGYTF
CDR3nt: TGCGCCAGCAGGGCCACAGGGGTCTATGGCTACACCTTC

j_gene: TRBJ2-7
v_gene: TRBV7-9
d_gene: NA
abundance: NA
CDR3aa: CASSSLGASYEQYF
CDR3nt: TGTGCCAGCAGCTCCTTGGGGGCCTCCTACGAGCAGTACTTC

j_gene: TRBJ1-6
v_gene: TRBV18
d_gene: NA
abundance: NA
CDR3aa: CASSPVRGNSPLHF
CDR3nt: TGTGCCAGCTCACCAGTCAGGGGCAATTCACCCCTCCACTTT

j_gene: TRBJ1-5
v_gene: TRBV30
d_gene: NA
abundance: NA
CDR3aa: CASRRGLDQPQHF
CDR3nt: TGTGCATCCCGGCGGGGGCTCGATCAGCCCCAGCATTTT

j_gene: TRBJ1-1
v_gene: TRBV16
d_gene: TRBD1
abundance: NA
CDR3aa: CASSPPLTGGVNTEAFF
CDR3nt: TGTGCCAGCAGCCCCCCTTTGACAGGGGGGGTGAACACTGAAGCTTTCTTT

j_gene: TRBJ2-2
v_gene: TRBV2
d_gene: NA
abundance: NA
CDR3aa: CASSAVQTNTGELFF
CDR3nt: TGTGCCAGCAGTGCGGTCCAAACGAACACCGGGGAGCTGTTTTTT

j_gene: TRBJ1-3
v_gene: TRBV6-6
d_gene: NA
abundance: NA
CDR3aa: CASSYSDRGNTIYF
CDR3nt: TGTGCCAGCAGTTACTCTGACAGGGGAAACACCATATATTTT